This T cell receptor (beta chain) derives from a study of blood T cell repertoires in COVID-19. Overall study: Samples came from the United States, Italy and Spain, spanning acute and convalescent COVID-19.

Method: immunoSEQ multiplex PCR; TCRdb's copy keeps in-frame clones and lacks some. The repertoire consists of 140,000 to 150,000 clones, with roughly 79% occurring once and the leading ten covering under 10%. With 1 base removed from V and 5 bases from J, the gap between germline ends came to 14 bases. The CDR3 is 16 amino acids. Germline lookup yields CDR1 SGHTA and CDR2 FQGTGA. The source of this sequence is a man aged 50 to 59 with active or convalescent COVID-19. The source material was peripheral blood. The chain joins TRBV7-3 to TRBJ2-2; D is uncertain. CDR3 amino acids: CASSLSGRQQTGELFF. CDR3 DNA: TGTGCCAGCAGCTTAAGTGGCAGGCAACAAACCGGGGAGCTGTTTTTT. The entire variable domain, with the rest obtained from reference TRBV7-3 and TRBJ2-2, is as follows: GAGVSQTPSNKVTEKGKYVELRCDPISGHTALYWYRQSLGQGPEFLIYFQGTGAADDSGLPNDRFFAVRPEGSVSTLKIQRTERGDSAVYLCASSLSGRQQTGELFFGEGSRLTVL.